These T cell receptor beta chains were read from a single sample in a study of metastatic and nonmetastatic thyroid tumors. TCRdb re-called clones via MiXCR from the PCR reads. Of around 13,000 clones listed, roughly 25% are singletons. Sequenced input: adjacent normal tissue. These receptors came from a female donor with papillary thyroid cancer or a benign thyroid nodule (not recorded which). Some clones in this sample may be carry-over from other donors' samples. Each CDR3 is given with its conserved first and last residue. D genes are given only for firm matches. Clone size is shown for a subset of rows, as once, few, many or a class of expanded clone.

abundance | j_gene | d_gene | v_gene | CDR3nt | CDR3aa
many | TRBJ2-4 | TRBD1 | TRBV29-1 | TGCAGCGTCAGACAGGGGCAGGACATTCAGTACTTC | CSVRQGQDIQYF
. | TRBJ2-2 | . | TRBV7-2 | TGTGCCAGCAGCTTAGCGTCGGGGGCAGGCGGGGAGCTGTTTTTT | CASSLASGAGGELFF
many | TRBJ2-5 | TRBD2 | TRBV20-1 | TGCAGTGCTAGAGGCGGCAGGGAGGGAGAGACCCAGTACTTC | CSARGGREGETQYF
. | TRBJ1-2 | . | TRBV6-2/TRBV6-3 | TGTGCCAGCCGCCTGGCGGCGACCTATGGCTACACCTTC | CASRLAATYGYTF
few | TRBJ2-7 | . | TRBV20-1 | TGCAGTGCTAGGGGAGGGGGGTGTGATTCCTCCTACGAGCAGTACTTC | CSARGGGCDSSYEQYF
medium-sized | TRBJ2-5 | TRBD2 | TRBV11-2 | TGTGCCAGCAGTTTTAGCGGGTGGGGAGAGACCCAGTACTTC | CASSFSGWGETQYF
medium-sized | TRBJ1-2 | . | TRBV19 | TGTGCCAGTAGTATCCCGGATAGCCACTCCTATGGCTACACCTTC | CASSIPDSHSYGYTF
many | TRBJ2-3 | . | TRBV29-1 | TGCAGCATGAAGCGGACAGAGGGCACAGATACGCAGTATTTT | CSMKRTEGTDTQYF
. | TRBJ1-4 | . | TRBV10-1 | TGCGCCAGCAGGAGGGTAGACAGTGGAAAGGAAAAACTGTTTTTT | CASRRVDSGKEKLFF
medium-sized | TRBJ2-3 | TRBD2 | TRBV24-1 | TGTGCCACCAGTGATATGGGACTAGCGGGGACAGATACGCAGTATTTT | CATSDMGLAGTDTQYF
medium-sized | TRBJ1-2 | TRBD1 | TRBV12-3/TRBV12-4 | TGTGCCAGCGGACAGGGAAGCTATGGCTACACCTTC | CASGQGSYGYTF
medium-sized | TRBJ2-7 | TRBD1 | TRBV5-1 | TGCGCCAGCAGCCCCGGGACAGGGGGGACCTACGAGCAGTACTTC | CASSPGTGGTYEQYF
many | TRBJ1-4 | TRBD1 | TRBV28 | TGTGCCAGCAGCTCACCTAGACAGGGGGCTGTGAAGGAAAAACTGTTTTTT | CASSSPRQGAVKEKLFF
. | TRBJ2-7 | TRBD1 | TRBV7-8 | TGTGCCAGCAGTGATCCGCCGGGACAGGGTTACGAGCAGTACTTC | CASSDPPGQGYEQYF
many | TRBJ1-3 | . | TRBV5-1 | TGCGCCAGCAGCTTGGCGACGGCGGGACTGTCGTCTGGAAACACCATATATTTT | CASSLATAGLSSGNTIYF
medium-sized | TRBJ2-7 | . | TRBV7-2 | TGTGCCAGCAGCCCCGACAACTCCTACGAGCAGTACTTC | CASSPDNSYEQYF
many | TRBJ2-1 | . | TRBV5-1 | TGCGCCCGTGGCGGACCCTACAATGAGCAGTTCTTC | CARGGPYNEQFF
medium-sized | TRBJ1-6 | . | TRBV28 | TGTGCCAGCAGTTCCCTCACTAGGGGTAATTCACCCCTCCACTTT | CASSSLTRGNSPLHF
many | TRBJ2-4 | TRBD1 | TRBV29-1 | TGCAGCGTTGAGCAGGGGGACATTCAGTACTTC | CSVEQGDIQYF
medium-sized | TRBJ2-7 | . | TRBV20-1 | TGCAGTGCTAGCCCTTCCTCCTACGAGCAGTACTTC | CSASPSSYEQYF
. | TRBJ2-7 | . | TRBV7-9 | TGTGCCAGCAGCGTGGATAGCCTGCCCCTCTACGAGCAGTACTTC | CASSVDSLPLYEQYF
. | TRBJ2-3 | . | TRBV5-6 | TGTGCCAGCAGCTTGGCCCTTTCCCCAAGCACAGATACGCAGTATTTT | CASSLALSPSTDTQYF
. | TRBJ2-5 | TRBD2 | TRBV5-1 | TGCGTCAGCAGCTTGCCTAGCAGACTAGCGGAACAAGAAGAGACCAAGTACTTC | CVSSLPSRLAEQEETKYF
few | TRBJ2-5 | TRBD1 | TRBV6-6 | TGTGCCAGCAGTTACGGGCTGTCGGGACAGGGACAAGAGACCCAGTACTTC | CASSYGLSGQGQETQYF
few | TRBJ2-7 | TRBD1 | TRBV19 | TGTGCCACTTCCCCGGACAGGGCGGCCTACGAGCAGTACTTC | CATSPDRAAYEQYF
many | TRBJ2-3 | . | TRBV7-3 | TGTGCCAGCAGCTTATTAGTGGGGTTTGGCGCTGGGCGAGGACCCACAGATACGCAGTATTTT | CASSLLVGFGAGRGPTDTQYF
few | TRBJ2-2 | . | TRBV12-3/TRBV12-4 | TGTGCCAGCAGACCCAGCAGCGGGGAGCTGTTTTTT | CASRPSSGELFF
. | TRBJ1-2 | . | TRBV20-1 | TGCAGTGCTAGAGCCCCGGGACGGGAAAGCTATGGCTACACCTTC | CSARAPGRESYGYTF
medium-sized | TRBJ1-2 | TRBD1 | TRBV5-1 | TGCGCCAGCAGCTTCGGGACAGGGAACTATGGCTACACCTTC | CASSFGTGNYGYTF
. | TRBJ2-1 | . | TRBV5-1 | TGCGCCAGCAGCCATCGGGGGATCACCTACAATGAGCAGTTCTTC | CASSHRGITYNEQFF
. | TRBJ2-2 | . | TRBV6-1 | TGTGCCAGCAGCCCCCTGTCGTACACCGGTGAGCTGTTTTTT | CASSPLSYTGELFF
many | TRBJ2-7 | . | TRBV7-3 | TGTGCCAGCAGCTTAACGCCGTCCTACGAGCAGTACTTC | CASSLTPSYEQYF
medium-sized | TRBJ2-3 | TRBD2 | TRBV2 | TGTGCCAGCAGAGCGGGGGGAACGGATACGCAGTATTTT | CASRAGGTDTQYF
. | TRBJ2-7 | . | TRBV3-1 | TGTGCCACAGCTGGGGCACCCCGCTACGAGCAGTACTTC | CATAGAPRYEQYF
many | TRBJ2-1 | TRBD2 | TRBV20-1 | TGCAGTGCTAGAGCCCCGGGACTAGCGGGATACAATGAGCAGTTCTTC | CSARAPGLAGYNEQFF
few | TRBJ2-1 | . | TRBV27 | TGTGCCAGCAGTTTATCGAGGGGGGTGCAGTTCTTC | CASSLSRGVQFF
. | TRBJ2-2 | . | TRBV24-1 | TGTGCCACCAGTAGCGGCCTAGGGGCCGGGGAGCTGTTTTTT | CATSSGLGAGELFF
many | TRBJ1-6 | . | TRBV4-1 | TGCGCCAGCAGCCAGGGGGACCTTAATTCACCCCTCCACTTT | CASSQGDLNSPLHF
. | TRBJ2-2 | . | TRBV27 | TGTGCCAGCAGCCCTTTGGGGGGACTCACCGTGGAGCTGTTTTTT | CASSPLGGLTVELFF
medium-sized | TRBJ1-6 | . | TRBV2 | TGTGCCAGTTCCGCTCAAAGCGTACGGAATTCACCCCTCCACTTT | CASSAQSVRNSPLHF
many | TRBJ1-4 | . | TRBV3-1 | TGTGCCAGCAGCGAAGAACAGGGAAGGGGGTTAGAAAAACTGTTTTTT | CASSEEQGRGLEKLFF
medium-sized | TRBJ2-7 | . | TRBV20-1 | TGCAGTGCAAGAAAGGGACAAGAGCCCGAGCAGTACTTC | CSARKGQEPEQYF
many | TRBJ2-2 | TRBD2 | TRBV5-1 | TGCGCCAGCAGCTTAGGCGGGAGCGGCGGGGAGCTGTTTTTT | CASSLGGSGGELFF
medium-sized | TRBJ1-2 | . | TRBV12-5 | TGTGCTAGTGGTTTGCTCCCCTCGAGGAACTATGGCTACACCTTC | CASGLLPSRNYGYTF
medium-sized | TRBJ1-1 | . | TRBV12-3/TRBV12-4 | TGTGCCAGCAGTTTGGAGGTCGCGACTGAAGCTTTCTTT | CASSLEVATEAFF
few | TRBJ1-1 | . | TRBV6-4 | TGTGCCAGCAGCTGGGTCCTTCTGGTCTCCACTGAAGCTTTCTTT | CASSWVLLVSTEAFF
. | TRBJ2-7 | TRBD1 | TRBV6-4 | TGTGCCAGCAGTTACGGACAGGCTTCAACCTACGAGCAGTACTTC | CASSYGQASTYEQYF
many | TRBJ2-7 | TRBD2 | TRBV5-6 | TGTGCCAGCAACCCGGGGGGATGGGGAAACGAGCAGTACTTC | CASNPGGWGNEQYF
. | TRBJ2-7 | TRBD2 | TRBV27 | TGTGCCAGCTCCTTTAGCGGGAGCAACGAGCAGTACTTC | CASSFSGSNEQYF
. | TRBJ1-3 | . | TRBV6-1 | TGTGCCAGCAGTGTCCGGACGGCTGGAAACACCATATATTTT | CASSVRTAGNTIYF
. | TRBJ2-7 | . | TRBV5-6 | TGTGCCAGCATTAGTAGCGGTTGGGTTTCCTACGAGCAGTACTTC | CASISSGWVSYEQYF
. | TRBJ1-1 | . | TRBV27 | TGTGCCAGCAGTTTAGACCAAACCGCCACTGAAGCTTTCTTT | CASSLDQTATEAFF
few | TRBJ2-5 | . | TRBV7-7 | TGTGCTAGCAGCTCCGGGGGTCCCCAAGAGACCCAGTACTTC | CASSSGGPQETQYF